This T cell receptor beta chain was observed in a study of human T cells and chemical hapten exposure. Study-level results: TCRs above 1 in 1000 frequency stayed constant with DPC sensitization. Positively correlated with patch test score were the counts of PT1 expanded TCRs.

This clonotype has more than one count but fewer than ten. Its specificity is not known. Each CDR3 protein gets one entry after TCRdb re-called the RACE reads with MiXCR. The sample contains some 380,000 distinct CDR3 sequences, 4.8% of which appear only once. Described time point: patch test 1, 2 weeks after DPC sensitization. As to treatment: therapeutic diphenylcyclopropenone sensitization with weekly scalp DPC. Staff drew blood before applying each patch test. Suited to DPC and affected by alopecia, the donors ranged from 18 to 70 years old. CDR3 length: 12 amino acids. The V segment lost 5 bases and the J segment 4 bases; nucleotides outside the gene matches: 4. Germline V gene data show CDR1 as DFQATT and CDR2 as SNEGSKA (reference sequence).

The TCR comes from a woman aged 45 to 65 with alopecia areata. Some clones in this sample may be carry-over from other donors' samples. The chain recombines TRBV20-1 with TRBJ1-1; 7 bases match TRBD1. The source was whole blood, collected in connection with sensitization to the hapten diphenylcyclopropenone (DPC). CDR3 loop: CSAQGGGTEAFF. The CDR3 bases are TGCAGTGCTCAAGGGGGCGGCACTGAAGCTTTCTTT.